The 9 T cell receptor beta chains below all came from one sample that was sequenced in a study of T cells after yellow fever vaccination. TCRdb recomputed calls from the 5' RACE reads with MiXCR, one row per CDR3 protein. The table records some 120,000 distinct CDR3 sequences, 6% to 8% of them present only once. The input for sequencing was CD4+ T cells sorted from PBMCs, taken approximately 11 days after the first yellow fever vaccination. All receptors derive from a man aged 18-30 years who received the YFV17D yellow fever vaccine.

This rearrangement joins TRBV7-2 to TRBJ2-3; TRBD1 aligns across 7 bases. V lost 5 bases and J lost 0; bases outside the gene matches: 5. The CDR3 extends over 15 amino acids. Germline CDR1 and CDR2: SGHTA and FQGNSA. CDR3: CASSAYRGSTDTQYF. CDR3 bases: TGTGCCAGCAGCGCCTACAGGGGCAGCACAGATACGCAGTATTTT.

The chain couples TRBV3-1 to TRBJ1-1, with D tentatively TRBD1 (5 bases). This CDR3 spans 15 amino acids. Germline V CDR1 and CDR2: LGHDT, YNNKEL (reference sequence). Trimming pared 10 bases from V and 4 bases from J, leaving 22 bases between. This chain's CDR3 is CATCTGDQLGTEAFF. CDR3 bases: TGTGCCACCTGCACAGGAGACCAACTTGGCACTGAAGCTTTCTTT.

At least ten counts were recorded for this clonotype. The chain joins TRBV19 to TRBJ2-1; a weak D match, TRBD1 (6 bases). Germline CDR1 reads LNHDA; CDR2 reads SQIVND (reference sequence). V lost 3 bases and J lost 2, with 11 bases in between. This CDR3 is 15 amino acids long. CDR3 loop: CASSIGWTAYNEQFF. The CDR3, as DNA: TGTGCCAGTAGTATTGGGTGGACAGCCTACAATGAGCAGTTCTTC.

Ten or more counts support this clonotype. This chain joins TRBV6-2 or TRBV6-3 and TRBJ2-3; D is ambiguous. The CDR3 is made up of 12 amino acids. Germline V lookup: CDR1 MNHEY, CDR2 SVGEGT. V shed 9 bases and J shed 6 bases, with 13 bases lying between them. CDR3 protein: CASSPPGDTQYF. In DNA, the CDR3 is TGTGCCAGTAGTCCTCCCGGCGATACGCAGTATTTT.

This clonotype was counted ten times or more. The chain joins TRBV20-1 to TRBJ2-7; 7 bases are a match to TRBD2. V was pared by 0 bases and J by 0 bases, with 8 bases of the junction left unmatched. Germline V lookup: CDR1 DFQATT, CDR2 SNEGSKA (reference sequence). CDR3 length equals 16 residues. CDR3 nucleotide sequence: TGCAGTGCTAGAGATTCTGAGCGGGGTTACTCCTACGAGCAGTACGTC. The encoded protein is CSARDSERGYSYEQYV.

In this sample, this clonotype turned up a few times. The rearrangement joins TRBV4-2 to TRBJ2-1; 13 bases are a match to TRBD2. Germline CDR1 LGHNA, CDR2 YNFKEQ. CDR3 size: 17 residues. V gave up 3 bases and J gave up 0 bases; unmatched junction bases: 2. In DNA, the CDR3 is TGTGCCAGCAGCCAGGGACTAGCGGGGAGCTCCTACAATGAGCAGTTCTTC. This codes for CASSQGLAGSSYNEQFF.

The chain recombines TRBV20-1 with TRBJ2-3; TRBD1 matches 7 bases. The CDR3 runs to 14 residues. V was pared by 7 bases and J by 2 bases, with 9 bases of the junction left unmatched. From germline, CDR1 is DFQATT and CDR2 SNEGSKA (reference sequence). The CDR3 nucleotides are TGCAGTGTTGACCTCGGGACAGCCACAGATACGCAGTATTTT. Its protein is CSVDLGTATDTQYF.

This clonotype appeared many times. CDR3 residues: CSADGTSGGQETQYF. The CDR3 coding sequence is TGCAGTGCTGATGGGACTAGCGGGGGCCAAGAGACCCAGTACTTC. The J gene is TRBJ2-5, the V gene TRBV20-1; 14 bases agree with TRBD2. The germline V gene encodes CDR1 DFQATT and CDR2 SNEGSKA (reference sequence). The CDR3 spans 15 residues. V was pared by 5 bases and J by 1 base, with 3 bases of the junction left unmatched.

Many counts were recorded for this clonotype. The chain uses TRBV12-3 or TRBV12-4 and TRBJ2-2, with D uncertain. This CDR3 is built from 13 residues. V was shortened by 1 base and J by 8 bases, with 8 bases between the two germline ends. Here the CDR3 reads CASSLEVWGELFF. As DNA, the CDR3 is TGTGCCAGCAGTTTAGAGGTTTGGGGGGAGCTGTTTTTT.